This T cell receptor (beta chain) originates from a study of blood T cells in healthy people across ages. Study-level results: While age rose, TCR beta diversity per million T cells dropped in a roughly linear way.

Healthy individuals of Caucasian origin from Russia, aged about 6 to 95, served as donors. Isolated PBMCs totaled at least 6 million in each sample. Comments on this clonotype: Its antigen is unidentified.

Next came a second PCR, run for about 6 to 12 cycles, which used a sample-barcoded 5' primer along with a J-beta primer mix. Through a template-switch adaptor with 12 random nucleotides, each cDNA molecule received a tag. TCRdb redid the calling of the 5' RACE reads with MiXCR, one entry per CDR3 protein. In the table there are about 290,000 distinct CDR3 sequences, less than 30% of which are singletons. The sequencing sample was made of blood. This clonotype originated in an older woman in good health.

Written as DNA, the CDR3 is TGTGCCAGCAGTTGGGGACTAGCGGGTAAAAATGAGCAGTTCTTC. It codes for CASSWGLAGKNEQFF. The V gene is TRBV6-5, the J gene TRBJ2-5; 12 bases fit TRBD2. The closer fit of TRBJ2-1 to the DNA end suggests the J call may be wrong. CDR3 length: 15 amino acids. Germline loops: CDR1 MNHEY, CDR2 SVGAGI.